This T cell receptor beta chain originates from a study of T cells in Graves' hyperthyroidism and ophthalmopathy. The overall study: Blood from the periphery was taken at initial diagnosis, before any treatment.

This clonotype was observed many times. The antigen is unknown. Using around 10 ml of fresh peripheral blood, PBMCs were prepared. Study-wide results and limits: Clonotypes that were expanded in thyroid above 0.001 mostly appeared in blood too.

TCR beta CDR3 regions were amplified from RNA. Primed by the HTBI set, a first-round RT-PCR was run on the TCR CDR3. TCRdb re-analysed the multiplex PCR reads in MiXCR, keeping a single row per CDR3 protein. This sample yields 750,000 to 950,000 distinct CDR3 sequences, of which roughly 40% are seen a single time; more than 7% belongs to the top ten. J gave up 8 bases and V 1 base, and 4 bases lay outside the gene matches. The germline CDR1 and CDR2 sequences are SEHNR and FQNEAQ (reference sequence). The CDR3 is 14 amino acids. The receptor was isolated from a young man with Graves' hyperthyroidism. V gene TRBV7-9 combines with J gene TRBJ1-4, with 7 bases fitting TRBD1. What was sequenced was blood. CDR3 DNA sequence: TGTGCCAGCAGCTTAGTCGGGACAGCGGAAAAACTGTTTTTT. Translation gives CASSLVGTAEKLFF.